The T cell receptor beta chain under discussion was sequenced for a study of blood T cell repertoires in COVID-19. The CDR3 runs to 14 residues. With 3 bases removed from V and 1 base from J, the gap between germline ends came to 9 bases. Germline V gene sequence: CDR1 MDHEN, CDR2 SYDVKM. Measured with immunoSEQ multiplex PCR; TCRdb has only the in-frame clones, and not every one. The sample shows approximately 89,000 clones, 80% of them seen only once. This TCR came from a human donor in a cohort sampled during active COVID-19. The sample was peripheral blood. The chain is built from TRBV28 and TRBJ1-1; perhaps TRBD1 as D (5 bases). The CDR3 protein is CASSLLGANTEAFF. In nucleotides, the CDR3 is TGTGCCAGCAGTTTGCTTGGGGCGAACACTGAAGCTTTCTTT.